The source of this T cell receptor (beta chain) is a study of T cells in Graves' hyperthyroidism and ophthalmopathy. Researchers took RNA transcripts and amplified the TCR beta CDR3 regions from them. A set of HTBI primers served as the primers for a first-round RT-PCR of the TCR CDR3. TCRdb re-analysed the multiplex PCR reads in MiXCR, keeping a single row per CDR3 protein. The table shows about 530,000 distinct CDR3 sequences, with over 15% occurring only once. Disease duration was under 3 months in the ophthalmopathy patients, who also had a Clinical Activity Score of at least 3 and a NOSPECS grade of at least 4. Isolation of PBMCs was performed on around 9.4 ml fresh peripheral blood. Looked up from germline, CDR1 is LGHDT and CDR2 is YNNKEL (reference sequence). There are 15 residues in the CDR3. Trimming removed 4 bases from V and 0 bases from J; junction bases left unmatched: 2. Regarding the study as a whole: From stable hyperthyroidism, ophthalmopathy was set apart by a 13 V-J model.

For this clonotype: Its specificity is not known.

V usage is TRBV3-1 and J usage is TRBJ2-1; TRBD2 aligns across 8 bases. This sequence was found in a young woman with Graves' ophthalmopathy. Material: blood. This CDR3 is CASSPGGTSYNEQFF. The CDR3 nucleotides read TGTGCCAGCAGCCCGGGAGGGACCTCCTACAATGAGCAGTTCTTC.